Listed below are T cell receptor beta chains from one sample, sequenced in a study of Graves' ophthalmopathy and Graves' hyperthyroidism. TCRdb redid the calling of the multiplex PCR reads with MiXCR, one entry per CDR3 protein. This table holds about 700,000 distinct CDR3 sequences, about 38% found once. The material sequenced was peripheral blood. The source of these receptors is an adult man with Graves' ophthalmopathy. The CDR3 runs from the conserved cysteine through the conserved F or W. The D gene is left open where the match is weak. Some rows have no size entry. The others give once, few or many, or a class for an expanded clone.

clone_size: many
v_call: TRBV10-2
d_call: TRBD2
j_call: TRBJ2-7
cdr3_nt: TGCGCCGCCGGGCGTGGGGGGGTAAGTTACGAGCAGTACTTC
cdr3_aa: CAAGRGGVSYEQYF

clone_size: few
v_call: TRBV19
d_call: TRBD1
j_call: TRBJ1-3
cdr3_nt: TGTGCCAGTACGACAGGGTTTAGTGGAAACACCATATATTTT
cdr3_aa: CASTTGFSGNTIYF

clone_size: once
v_call: TRBV25-1
d_call: NA
j_call: TRBJ1-4
cdr3_nt: TGTGCCAGCAGTGCCGGGGGGAATGAAAAACTGTTTTTT
cdr3_aa: CASSAGGNEKLFF

clone_size: many
v_call: TRBV19
d_call: NA
j_call: TRBJ2-2
cdr3_nt: TGTGCCAGTGCTAAGACAGGGAACACCGGGGAGCTGTTTTTT
cdr3_aa: CASAKTGNTGELFF

clone_size: few
v_call: TRBV12-5
d_call: NA
j_call: TRBJ2-2
cdr3_nt: TGTGCTAGTGGAGTCGGCGGAGGACCGAACACCGGGGAGCTGTTTTTT
cdr3_aa: CASGVGGGPNTGELFF

clone_size: few
v_call: TRBV12-3/TRBV12-4
d_call: NA
j_call: TRBJ1-3
cdr3_nt: TGTGCCAGCAGTCCCCCCGGTGGCGGCTCTGGAAACACCATATATTTT
cdr3_aa: CASSPPGGGSGNTIYF

clone_size: NA
v_call: TRBV2
d_call: TRBD1
j_call: TRBJ2-7
cdr3_nt: TGTGCCAGCAGCCAAGACACCGGGACAGGGAATAGTATGGCGTACTTC
cdr3_aa: CASSQDTGTGNSMAYF

clone_size: NA
v_call: TRBV7-2
d_call: NA
j_call: TRBJ2-7
cdr3_nt: TGTGCCAGCAGCCAAGGGGCCGTAGCGGAGGTCCCCTACGAGCAGTACTTC
cdr3_aa: CASSQGAVAEVPYEQYF

clone_size: NA
v_call: TRBV2
d_call: NA
j_call: TRBJ2-7
cdr3_nt: TGTGCCAGCAGTGAACGTAGGACGGGGGAGCAGTACTTC
cdr3_aa: CASSERRTGEQYF

clone_size: NA
v_call: TRBV7-2
d_call: TRBD1
j_call: TRBJ1-4
cdr3_nt: TGTGCCAGCAGCGCCACCGGGACAGGGGGTGGGAAACTGTTTTTT
cdr3_aa: CASSATGTGGGKLFF

clone_size: many
v_call: TRBV19
d_call: NA
j_call: TRBJ2-5
cdr3_nt: TGTGCCAGTAGTGAACCCCACGGGGCCGATACCTTCCAAGAGACCCAGTACTTC
cdr3_aa: CASSEPHGADTFQETQYF

clone_size: many
v_call: TRBV7-9
d_call: TRBD1
j_call: TRBJ1-2
cdr3_nt: TGTGCCAGCAGCACGGACAGGGAAGGGGGTGGCTACACCTTC
cdr3_aa: CASSTDREGGGYTF

clone_size: few
v_call: TRBV5-8
d_call: NA
j_call: TRBJ2-5
cdr3_nt: TGTGCCAGCAGCAAAGACAGTATGAGAGAGACCCAGTACTTC
cdr3_aa: CASSKDSMRETQYF

clone_size: NA
v_call: TRBV15
d_call: NA
j_call: TRBJ2-6
cdr3_nt: TGTGCCACCAGCAGTTTTCCGGGCTCTGGGGCCAACGTCCTGACTTTC
cdr3_aa: CATSSFPGSGANVLTF

clone_size: NA
v_call: TRBV5-1
d_call: NA
j_call: TRBJ2-7
cdr3_nt: TGCGCCAGCAGCGTAAGGACAGCTTTAAACTACGAGCAGTACTTC
cdr3_aa: CASSVRTALNYEQYF

clone_size: NA
v_call: TRBV20-1
d_call: NA
j_call: TRBJ2-2
cdr3_nt: TGCAGTGCTAGAGGAACCGCCTTACCCGGGGAGCTGTTTTTT
cdr3_aa: CSARGTALPGELFF

clone_size: NA
v_call: TRBV20-1
d_call: NA
j_call: TRBJ2-7
cdr3_nt: TGCAGTGCTAGAGATGGCAGGGGACGTAGCTCCTACGAGCAGTACTTC
cdr3_aa: CSARDGRGRSSYEQYF

clone_size: few
v_call: TRBV10-3
d_call: NA
j_call: TRBJ1-1
cdr3_nt: TGTGCCAGCAGTGAAATCTATGGCAGCCTGAACACTGAAGCTTTCTTT
cdr3_aa: CASSEIYGSLNTEAFF

clone_size: few
v_call: TRBV4-2
d_call: TRBD2
j_call: TRBJ2-2
cdr3_nt: TGTGCCAGCAGCCTACCCCTGAAGGGACTAGCGGCGAACACCGGGGAGCTGTTTTTT
cdr3_aa: CASSLPLKGLAANTGELFF

clone_size: NA
v_call: TRBV9
d_call: TRBD1
j_call: TRBJ1-2
cdr3_nt: TGTGCCAGCAGTCGTTCGCGGGACAGGGGGCGCTTCCTTGGCTACACCTTC
cdr3_aa: CASSRSRDRGRFLGYTF

clone_size: NA
v_call: TRBV24-1
d_call: NA
j_call: TRBJ1-5
cdr3_nt: TGTGCCACCAGCAGCTTGGGTGCCTCTAGCAATCAGCCCCAGCATTTT
cdr3_aa: CATSSLGASSNQPQHF

clone_size: many
v_call: TRBV7-6
d_call: TRBD1
j_call: TRBJ1-2
cdr3_nt: TGTGCCAGCAGCTTCGGGACAGGGGATGGCTACACCTTC
cdr3_aa: CASSFGTGDGYTF

clone_size: NA
v_call: TRBV6-1
d_call: NA
j_call: TRBJ2-2
cdr3_nt: TGTGCCAGCAGCCGGGGAGGGGGGAGCTACACCGGGGAGCTGTTTTTT
cdr3_aa: CASSRGGGSYTGELFF

clone_size: NA
v_call: TRBV15
d_call: NA
j_call: TRBJ2-6
cdr3_nt: TGTGCCACCAGCAGGGAGAGACAGGGAGGGTACGGGGCCAACGTCCTGACTTTC
cdr3_aa: CATSRERQGGYGANVLTF

clone_size: many
v_call: TRBV5-1
d_call: NA
j_call: TRBJ1-1
cdr3_nt: TGCGCCAGCAGCTTCGGCAGGGCGAACACTGAAGCTTTCTTT
cdr3_aa: CASSFGRANTEAFF

clone_size: few
v_call: TRBV19
d_call: NA
j_call: TRBJ2-7
cdr3_nt: TGTGCCAGTAGCCTAGGGGACGTCTTCTCCTACGAGCAGTACTTC
cdr3_aa: CASSLGDVFSYEQYF

clone_size: NA
v_call: TRBV20-1
d_call: NA
j_call: TRBJ2-7
cdr3_nt: TGCAGTGCTCACCTTGTCAGGGAGACCTACGAGCAGTACTTC
cdr3_aa: CSAHLVRETYEQYF

clone_size: NA
v_call: TRBV9
d_call: TRBD2
j_call: TRBJ2-6
cdr3_nt: TGTGCCAGCAGCAGTTTAGCGGGGGGGCCTTTTGGGGCCAACGTCCTGACTTTC
cdr3_aa: CASSSLAGGPFGANVLTF

clone_size: NA
v_call: TRBV2
d_call: NA
j_call: TRBJ2-5
cdr3_nt: TGTGCTAGCCCCCCGGTTGGGACCCAGTACTTC
cdr3_aa: CASPPVGTQYF

clone_size: few
v_call: TRBV4-1
d_call: NA
j_call: TRBJ2-5
cdr3_nt: TGCGCCAGCAGCCGGGTAAACCAAGAGACCCAGTACTTC
cdr3_aa: CASSRVNQETQYF

clone_size: NA
v_call: TRBV29-1
d_call: TRBD1
j_call: TRBJ1-1
cdr3_nt: TGCAGTTATCAGGGGGCGAATGAAGCTTTCTTT
cdr3_aa: CSYQGANEAFF

clone_size: few
v_call: TRBV27
d_call: NA
j_call: TRBJ1-5
cdr3_nt: TGTGCCAGCGGCCCCCTGGGGCAGCCCCAGCATTTT
cdr3_aa: CASGPLGQPQHF

clone_size: NA
v_call: TRBV29-1
d_call: TRBD1
j_call: TRBJ1-2
cdr3_nt: TGCAGCGTTGGCTGGACAGGAGGCTACACCTTC
cdr3_aa: CSVGWTGGYTF

clone_size: NA
v_call: TRBV3-1
d_call: NA
j_call: TRBJ1-1
cdr3_nt: TGTGCCAGCAGCCAAGCCAGGGAGTCTGAAGCTTTCTTT
cdr3_aa: CASSQARESEAFF

clone_size: NA
v_call: TRBV7-3
d_call: NA
j_call: TRBJ2-5
cdr3_nt: TGTGCCAGCAGCCGCGGACCTGAATGGTTGCACTTC
cdr3_aa: CASSRGPEWLHF

clone_size: many
v_call: TRBV2
d_call: NA
j_call: TRBJ1-1
cdr3_nt: TGTGCCAGCAGTGAAGGCAGGAGACAGAACACTGAAGCTTTCTTT
cdr3_aa: CASSEGRRQNTEAFF

clone_size: few
v_call: TRBV5-4
d_call: NA
j_call: TRBJ1-3
cdr3_nt: TGTGCCAGCAGATCAACCGGGACCCAAGGGGGAAACACCATATATTTT
cdr3_aa: CASRSTGTQGGNTIYF

clone_size: NA
v_call: TRBV7-9
d_call: NA
j_call: TRBJ1-2
cdr3_nt: TGTGCCAGCAGCTACACAGGGAACCATGGCTACACCTTC
cdr3_aa: CASSYTGNHGYTF

clone_size: few
v_call: TRBV7-2
d_call: TRBD1
j_call: TRBJ2-7
cdr3_nt: TGTGCCAGCGGGGACAGCGTCTACGAGCAGTACTTC
cdr3_aa: CASGDSVYEQYF

clone_size: NA
v_call: TRBV7-2
d_call: TRBD2
j_call: TRBJ2-5
cdr3_nt: TGTGCCAGCAGCTTAGGTGCTGGGGGGGTCCTCCAAGAGACCCAGTACTTC
cdr3_aa: CASSLGAGGVLQETQYF

clone_size: NA
v_call: TRBV12-3/TRBV12-4
d_call: NA
j_call: TRBJ2-7
cdr3_nt: TGTGCTAGTGGGACACAGCCGATCGACGAGCAGTACTTC
cdr3_aa: CASGTQPIDEQYF

clone_size: NA
v_call: TRBV29-1
d_call: NA
j_call: TRBJ1-2
cdr3_nt: TGCAGCGGTACAGGAACCTATGGCTACACCTTC
cdr3_aa: CSGTGTYGYTF

clone_size: many
v_call: TRBV28
d_call: NA
j_call: TRBJ1-6
cdr3_nt: TGTGCCAGCGGTTCCCGGCGGTGGCAGGGCGGGTCACCCCTCCACTTT
cdr3_aa: CASGSRRWQGGSPLHF

clone_size: NA
v_call: TRBV6-5
d_call: TRBD1
j_call: TRBJ1-6
cdr3_nt: TGTGCCAGCAGTTACTCGATCTTCGGGACAGGGTGTAATTCACCCCTCCACTTT
cdr3_aa: CASSYSIFGTGCNSPLHF

clone_size: NA
v_call: TRBV13
d_call: TRBD1
j_call: TRBJ1-2
cdr3_nt: TGTGCCAGCAGCTTGGTAGGGGGCGGCGGCTACACCTTC
cdr3_aa: CASSLVGGGGYTF

clone_size: many
v_call: TRBV12-3/TRBV12-4
d_call: TRBD1
j_call: TRBJ1-1
cdr3_nt: TGTGCCAGCAGTAGGACAGGGATCGGCAGCACTGAAGCTTTCTTT
cdr3_aa: CASSRTGIGSTEAFF

clone_size: many
v_call: TRBV20-1
d_call: TRBD1
j_call: TRBJ1-2
cdr3_nt: TGCAGTGCTAGAGATCCGGGGTGGACAGGGTATGGCTACACCTTC
cdr3_aa: CSARDPGWTGYGYTF

clone_size: NA
v_call: TRBV25-1
d_call: NA
j_call: TRBJ2-7
cdr3_nt: TGTGCCAGCAGTGCACAGGGATTTCACGAGCAGTACTTC
cdr3_aa: CASSAQGFHEQYF

clone_size: many
v_call: TRBV3-1
d_call: NA
j_call: TRBJ2-5
cdr3_nt: TGTGCCAGCAGCCAAAACAGGGAAGAGACCCAGTACTTC
cdr3_aa: CASSQNREETQYF

clone_size: NA
v_call: TRBV2
d_call: NA
j_call: TRBJ1-6
cdr3_nt: TGTGCCAGCAACCCCGCGTCAGGAGGGGCTTCACCCCTCCACTTT
cdr3_aa: CASNPASGGASPLHF

clone_size: NA
v_call: TRBV10-3
d_call: NA
j_call: TRBJ1-1
cdr3_nt: TGTGCCAGCAGTGAAGCGGATAACACTGAAGCTTTCTTT
cdr3_aa: CASSEADNTEAFF

clone_size: many
v_call: TRBV29-1
d_call: TRBD1
j_call: TRBJ1-2
cdr3_nt: TGCAGCGTCACCTCACAGGGGTTGATGAACTATGGCTACACCTTC
cdr3_aa: CSVTSQGLMNYGYTF

clone_size: NA
v_call: TRBV5-1
d_call: TRBD2
j_call: TRBJ2-3
cdr3_nt: TGCGCCAGCAGTTATAGCGGGGACACAGATACGCAGTATTTT
cdr3_aa: CASSYSGDTDTQYF